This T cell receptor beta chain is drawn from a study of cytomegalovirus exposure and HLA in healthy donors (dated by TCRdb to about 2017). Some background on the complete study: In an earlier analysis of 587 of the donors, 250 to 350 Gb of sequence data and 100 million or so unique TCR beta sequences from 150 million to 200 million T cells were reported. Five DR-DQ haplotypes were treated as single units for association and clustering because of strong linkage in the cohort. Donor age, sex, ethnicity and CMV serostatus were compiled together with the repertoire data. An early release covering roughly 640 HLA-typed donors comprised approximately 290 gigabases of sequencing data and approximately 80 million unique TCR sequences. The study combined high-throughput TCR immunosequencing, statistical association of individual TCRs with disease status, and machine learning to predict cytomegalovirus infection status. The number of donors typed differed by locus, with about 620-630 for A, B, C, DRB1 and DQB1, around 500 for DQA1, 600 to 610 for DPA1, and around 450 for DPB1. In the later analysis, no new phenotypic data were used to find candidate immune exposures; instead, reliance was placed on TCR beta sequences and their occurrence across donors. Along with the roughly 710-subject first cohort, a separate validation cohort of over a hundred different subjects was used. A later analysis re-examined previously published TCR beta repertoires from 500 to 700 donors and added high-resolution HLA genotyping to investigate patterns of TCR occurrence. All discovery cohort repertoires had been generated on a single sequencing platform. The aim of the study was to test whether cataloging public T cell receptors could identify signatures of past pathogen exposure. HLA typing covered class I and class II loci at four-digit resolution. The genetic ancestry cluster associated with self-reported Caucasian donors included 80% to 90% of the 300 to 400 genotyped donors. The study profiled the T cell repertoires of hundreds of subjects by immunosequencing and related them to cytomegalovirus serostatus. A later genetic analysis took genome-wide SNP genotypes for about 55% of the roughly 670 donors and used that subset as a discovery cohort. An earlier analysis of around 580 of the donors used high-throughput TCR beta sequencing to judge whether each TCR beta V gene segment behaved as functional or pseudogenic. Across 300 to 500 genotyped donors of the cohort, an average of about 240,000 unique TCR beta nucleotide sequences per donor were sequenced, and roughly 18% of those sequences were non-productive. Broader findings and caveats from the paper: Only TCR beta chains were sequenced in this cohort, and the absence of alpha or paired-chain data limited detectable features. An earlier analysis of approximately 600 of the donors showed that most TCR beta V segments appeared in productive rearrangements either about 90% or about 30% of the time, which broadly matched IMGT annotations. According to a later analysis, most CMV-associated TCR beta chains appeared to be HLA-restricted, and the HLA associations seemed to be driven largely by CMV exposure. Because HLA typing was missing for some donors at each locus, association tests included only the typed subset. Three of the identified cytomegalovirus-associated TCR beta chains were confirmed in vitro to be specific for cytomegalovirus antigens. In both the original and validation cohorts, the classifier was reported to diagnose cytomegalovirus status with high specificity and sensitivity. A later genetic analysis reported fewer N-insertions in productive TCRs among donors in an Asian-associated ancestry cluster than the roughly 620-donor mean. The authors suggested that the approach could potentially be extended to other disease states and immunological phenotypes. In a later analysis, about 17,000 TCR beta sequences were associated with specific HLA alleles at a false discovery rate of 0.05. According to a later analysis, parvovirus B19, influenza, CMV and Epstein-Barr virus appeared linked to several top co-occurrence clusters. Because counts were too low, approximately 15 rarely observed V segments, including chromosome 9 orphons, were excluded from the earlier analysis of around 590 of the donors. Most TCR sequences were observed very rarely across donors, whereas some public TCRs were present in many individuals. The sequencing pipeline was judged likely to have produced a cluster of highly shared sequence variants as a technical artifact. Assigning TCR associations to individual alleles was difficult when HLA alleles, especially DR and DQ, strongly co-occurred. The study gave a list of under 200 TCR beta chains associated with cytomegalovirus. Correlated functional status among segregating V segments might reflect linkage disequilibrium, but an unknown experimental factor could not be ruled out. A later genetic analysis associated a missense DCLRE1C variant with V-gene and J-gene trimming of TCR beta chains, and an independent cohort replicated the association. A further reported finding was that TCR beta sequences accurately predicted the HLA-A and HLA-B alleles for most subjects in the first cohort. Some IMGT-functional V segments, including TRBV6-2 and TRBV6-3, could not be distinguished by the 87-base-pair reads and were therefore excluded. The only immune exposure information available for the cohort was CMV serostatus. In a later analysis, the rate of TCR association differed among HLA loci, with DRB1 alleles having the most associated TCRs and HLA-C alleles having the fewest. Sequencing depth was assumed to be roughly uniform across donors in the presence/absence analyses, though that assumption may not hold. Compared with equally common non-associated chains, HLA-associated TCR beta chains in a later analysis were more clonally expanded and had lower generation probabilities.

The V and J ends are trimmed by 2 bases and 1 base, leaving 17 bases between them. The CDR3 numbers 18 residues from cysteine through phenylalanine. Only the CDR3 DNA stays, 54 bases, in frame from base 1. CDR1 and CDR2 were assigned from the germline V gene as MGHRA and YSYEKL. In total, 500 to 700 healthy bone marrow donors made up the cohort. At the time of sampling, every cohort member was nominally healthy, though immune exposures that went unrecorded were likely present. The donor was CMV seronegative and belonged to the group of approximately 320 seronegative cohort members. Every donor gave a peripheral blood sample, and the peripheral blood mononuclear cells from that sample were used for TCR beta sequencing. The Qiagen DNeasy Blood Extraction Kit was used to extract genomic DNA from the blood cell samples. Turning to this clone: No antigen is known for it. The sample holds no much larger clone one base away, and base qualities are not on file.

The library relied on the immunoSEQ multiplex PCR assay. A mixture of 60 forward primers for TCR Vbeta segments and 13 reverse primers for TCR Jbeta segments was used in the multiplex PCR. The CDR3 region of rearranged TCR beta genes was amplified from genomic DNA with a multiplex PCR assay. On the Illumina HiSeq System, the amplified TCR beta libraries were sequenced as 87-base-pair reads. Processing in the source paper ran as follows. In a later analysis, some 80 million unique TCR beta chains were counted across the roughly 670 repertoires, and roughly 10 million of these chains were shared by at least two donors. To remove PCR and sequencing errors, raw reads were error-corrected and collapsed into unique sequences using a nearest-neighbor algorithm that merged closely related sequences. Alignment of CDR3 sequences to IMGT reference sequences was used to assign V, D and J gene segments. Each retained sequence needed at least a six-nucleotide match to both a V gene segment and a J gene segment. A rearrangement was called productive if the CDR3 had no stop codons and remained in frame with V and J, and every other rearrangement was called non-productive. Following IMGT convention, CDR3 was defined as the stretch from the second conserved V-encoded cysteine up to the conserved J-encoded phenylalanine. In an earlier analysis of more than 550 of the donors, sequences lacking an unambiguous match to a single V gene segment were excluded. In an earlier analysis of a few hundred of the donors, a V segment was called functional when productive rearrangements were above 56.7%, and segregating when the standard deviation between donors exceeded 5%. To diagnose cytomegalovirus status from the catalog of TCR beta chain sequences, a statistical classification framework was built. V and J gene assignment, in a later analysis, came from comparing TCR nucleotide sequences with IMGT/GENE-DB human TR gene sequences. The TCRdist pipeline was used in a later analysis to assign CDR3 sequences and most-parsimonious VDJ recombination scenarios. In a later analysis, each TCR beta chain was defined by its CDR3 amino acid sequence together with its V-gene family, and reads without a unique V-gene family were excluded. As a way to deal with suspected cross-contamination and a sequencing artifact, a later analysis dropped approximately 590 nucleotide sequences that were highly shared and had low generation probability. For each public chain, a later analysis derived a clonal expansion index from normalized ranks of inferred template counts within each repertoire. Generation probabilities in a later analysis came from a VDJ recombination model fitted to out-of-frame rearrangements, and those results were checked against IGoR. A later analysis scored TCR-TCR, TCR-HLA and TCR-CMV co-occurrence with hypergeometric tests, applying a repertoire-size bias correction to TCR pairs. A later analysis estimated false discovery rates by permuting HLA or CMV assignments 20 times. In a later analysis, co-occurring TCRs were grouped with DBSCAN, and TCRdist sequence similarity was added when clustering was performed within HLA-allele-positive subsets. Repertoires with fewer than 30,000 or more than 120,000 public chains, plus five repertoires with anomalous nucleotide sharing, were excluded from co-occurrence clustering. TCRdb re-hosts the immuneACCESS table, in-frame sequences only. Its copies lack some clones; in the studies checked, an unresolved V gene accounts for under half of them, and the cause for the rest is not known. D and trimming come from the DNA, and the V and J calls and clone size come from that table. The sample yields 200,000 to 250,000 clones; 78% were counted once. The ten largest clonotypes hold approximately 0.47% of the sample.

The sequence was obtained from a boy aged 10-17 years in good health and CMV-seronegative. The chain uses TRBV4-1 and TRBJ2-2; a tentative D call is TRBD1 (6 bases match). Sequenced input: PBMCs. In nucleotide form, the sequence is TGCGCCAGCAGCCAATTAATAGTCGGGACACAGAACACCGGGGAGCTGTTTTTT. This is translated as CASSQLIVGTQNTGELFF.